This T cell receptor (beta chain) is from a study of shared clonotypes between healthy human individuals. Study details: Each donor contributed plates that comprised three CD4 naive, three CD4 memory, two CD8 naive and one CD8 memory.

Naive CD45RA+ and memory CD45RA-negative subsets were split from CD4+ cells. Sorted subsets were amplified in replicate PCRs using around 220 ng DNA, some 31,000 T cell genomes. The repertoire was sequenced with immunoSEQ multiplex PCR; TCRdb's copy has only in-frame clones and lacks some. In the table there are 950,000 to 1,100,000 clones, approximately 68% of which are singletons. To note about this clone: The antigen remains undetermined.

With V trimmed by 10 bases and J by 4 bases, 13 bases remained unmatched. Germline CDR1 reads SEHNR; CDR2 reads FQNEAQ (reference sequence). The CDR3 is made up of 15 amino acids. Points from the study as a whole: The diversity represented, both genetic and in exposure history, was limited by few donors.

V and J are TRBV7-9 and TRBJ2-5; 9 positions match TRBD1. Specimen: memory CD4+ T cells sorted from blood. Subset: CD45RA-negative fraction. The clonotype was recovered from a man aged 18 to 29 in good health. The CDR3 protein is CAITAGTGIGETQYF. For the CDR3, the DNA is TGTGCCATCACAGCGGGGACAGGGATCGGAGAGACCCAGTACTTC.